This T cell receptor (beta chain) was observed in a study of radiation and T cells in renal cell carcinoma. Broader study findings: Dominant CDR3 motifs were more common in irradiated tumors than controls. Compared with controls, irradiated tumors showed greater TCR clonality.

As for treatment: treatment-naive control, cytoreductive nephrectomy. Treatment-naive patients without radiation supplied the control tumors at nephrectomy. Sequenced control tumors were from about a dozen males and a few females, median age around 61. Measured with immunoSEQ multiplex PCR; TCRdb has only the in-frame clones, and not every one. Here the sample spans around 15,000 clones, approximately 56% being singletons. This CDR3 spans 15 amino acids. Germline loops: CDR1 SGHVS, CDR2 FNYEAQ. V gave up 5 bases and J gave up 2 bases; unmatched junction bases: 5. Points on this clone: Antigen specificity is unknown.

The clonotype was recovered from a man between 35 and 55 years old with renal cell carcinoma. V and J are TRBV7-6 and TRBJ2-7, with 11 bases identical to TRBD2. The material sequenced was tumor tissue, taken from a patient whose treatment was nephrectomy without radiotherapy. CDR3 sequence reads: CASSPGTSGPYEQYF. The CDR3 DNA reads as TGTGCCAGCAGCCCCGGGACTAGCGGTCCCTACGAGCAGTACTTC.